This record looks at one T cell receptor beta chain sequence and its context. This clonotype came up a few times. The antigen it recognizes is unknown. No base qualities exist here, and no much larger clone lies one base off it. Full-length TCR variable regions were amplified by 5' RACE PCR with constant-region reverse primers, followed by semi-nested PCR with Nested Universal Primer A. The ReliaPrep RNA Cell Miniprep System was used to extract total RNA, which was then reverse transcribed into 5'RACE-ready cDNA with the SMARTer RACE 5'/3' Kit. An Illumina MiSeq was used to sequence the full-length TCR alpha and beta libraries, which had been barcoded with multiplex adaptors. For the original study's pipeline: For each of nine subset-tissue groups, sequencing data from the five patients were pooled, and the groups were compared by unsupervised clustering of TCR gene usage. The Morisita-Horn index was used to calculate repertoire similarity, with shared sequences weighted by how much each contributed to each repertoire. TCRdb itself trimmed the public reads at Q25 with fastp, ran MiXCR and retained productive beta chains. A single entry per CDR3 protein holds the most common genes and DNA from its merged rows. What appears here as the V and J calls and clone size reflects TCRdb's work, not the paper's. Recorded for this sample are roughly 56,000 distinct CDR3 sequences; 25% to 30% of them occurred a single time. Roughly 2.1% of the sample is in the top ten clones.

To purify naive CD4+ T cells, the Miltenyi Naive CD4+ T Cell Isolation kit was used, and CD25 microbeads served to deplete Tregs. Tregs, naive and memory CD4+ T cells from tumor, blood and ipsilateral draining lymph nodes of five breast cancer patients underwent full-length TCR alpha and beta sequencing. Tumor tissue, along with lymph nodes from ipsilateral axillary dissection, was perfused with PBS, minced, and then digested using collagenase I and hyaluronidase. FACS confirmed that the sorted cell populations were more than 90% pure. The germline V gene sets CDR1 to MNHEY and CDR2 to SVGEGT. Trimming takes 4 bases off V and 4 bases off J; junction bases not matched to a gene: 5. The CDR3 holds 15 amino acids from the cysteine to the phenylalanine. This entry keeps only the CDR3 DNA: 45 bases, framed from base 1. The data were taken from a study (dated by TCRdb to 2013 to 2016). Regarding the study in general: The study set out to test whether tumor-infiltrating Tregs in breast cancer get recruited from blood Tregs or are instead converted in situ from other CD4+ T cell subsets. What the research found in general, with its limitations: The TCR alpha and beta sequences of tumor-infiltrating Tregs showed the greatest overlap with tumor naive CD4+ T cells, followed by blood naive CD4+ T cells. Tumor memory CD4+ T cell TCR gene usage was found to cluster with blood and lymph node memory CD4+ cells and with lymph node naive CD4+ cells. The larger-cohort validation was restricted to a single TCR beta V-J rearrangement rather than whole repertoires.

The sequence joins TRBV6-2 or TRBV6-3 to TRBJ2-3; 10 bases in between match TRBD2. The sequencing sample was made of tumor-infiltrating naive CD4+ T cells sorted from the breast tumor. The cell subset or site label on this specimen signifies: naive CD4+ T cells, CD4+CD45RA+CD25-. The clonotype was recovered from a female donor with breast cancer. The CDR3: CASSSGTSDSDTQYF. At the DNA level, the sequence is TGTGCCAGCAGTTCCGGGACTAGCGATTCAGATACGCAGTATTTT.